This TCR beta chain was obtained from a study of T cell repertoires in cytomegalovirus infection. Study in general: Well-studied HLA-B-restricted epitopes and recently identified HLA-C-restricted epitopes of CMV were both used in the study. The public TCR beta signatures pointed to both CMV infection and matching HLA type. Whole-study findings and limits: Summed frequency of shared TCR beta families picked out CMV carriers who also had the relevant HLA.

This CDR3 is built from 16 residues. The germline gives CDR1 SEHNR, CDR2 FQNEAQ (reference sequence). With 5 bases clipped from V and 0 bases from J, the junction kept 6 bases outside the gene matches. As to this clonotype: The antigen is unknown.

One entry per CDR3 protein, called by TCRdb with MiXCR from the reads. The repertoire holds approximately 1,000,000 distinct CDR3 sequences, with approximately 33% as singletons. This clonotype originated in a human donor in good health (CMV status not recorded). Some clones in this sample may be carry-over from other donors' samples. The gene calls are TRBV7-9 and TRBJ2-2; the match to TRBD1 covers 7 bases. Material: cultured CD8+ T cells from PBMCs, obtained from culture after CMV antigen stimulation. In nucleotides, the CDR3 is TGTGCCAGCAGCCCCCCAGGGGGATCGAACACCGGGGAGCTGTTTTTT. It translates to CASSPPGGSNTGELFF.